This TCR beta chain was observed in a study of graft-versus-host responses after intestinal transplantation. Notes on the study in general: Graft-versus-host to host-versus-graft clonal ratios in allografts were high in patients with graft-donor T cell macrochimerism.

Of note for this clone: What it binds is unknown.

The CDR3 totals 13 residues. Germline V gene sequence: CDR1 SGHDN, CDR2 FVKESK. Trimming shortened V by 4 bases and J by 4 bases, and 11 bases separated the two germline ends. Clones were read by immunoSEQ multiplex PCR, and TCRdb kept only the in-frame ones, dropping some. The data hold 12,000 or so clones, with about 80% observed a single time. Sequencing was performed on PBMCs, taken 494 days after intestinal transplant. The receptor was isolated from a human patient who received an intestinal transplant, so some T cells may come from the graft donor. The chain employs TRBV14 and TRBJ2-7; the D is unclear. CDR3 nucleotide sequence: TGTGCCAGCAGCCCCAGTCCACGATACGAGCAGTACTTC. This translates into CASSPSPRYEQYF.